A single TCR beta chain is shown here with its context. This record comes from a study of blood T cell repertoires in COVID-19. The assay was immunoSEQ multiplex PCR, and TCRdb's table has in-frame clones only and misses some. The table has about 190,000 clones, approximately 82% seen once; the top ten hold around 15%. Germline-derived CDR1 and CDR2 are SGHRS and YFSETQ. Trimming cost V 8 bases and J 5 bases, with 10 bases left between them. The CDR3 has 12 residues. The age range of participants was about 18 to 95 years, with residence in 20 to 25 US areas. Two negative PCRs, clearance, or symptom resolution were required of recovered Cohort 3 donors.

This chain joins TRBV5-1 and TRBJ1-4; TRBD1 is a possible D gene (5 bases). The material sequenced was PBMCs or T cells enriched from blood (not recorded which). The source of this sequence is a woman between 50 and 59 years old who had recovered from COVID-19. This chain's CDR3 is CARLQENEKLFF. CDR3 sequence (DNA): TGCGCCAGATTACAGGAGAATGAAAAACTGTTTTTT.